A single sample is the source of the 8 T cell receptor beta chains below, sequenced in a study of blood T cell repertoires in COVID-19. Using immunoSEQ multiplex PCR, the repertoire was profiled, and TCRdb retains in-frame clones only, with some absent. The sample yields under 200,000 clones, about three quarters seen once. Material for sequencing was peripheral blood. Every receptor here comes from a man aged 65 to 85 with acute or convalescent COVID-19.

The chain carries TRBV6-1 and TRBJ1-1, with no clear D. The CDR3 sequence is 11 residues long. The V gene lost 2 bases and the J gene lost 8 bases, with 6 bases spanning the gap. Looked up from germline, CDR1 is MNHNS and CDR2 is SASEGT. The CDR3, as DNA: TGTGCCAGCAGTGAATTGCGCGAAGCTTTCTTT. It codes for CASSELREAFF.

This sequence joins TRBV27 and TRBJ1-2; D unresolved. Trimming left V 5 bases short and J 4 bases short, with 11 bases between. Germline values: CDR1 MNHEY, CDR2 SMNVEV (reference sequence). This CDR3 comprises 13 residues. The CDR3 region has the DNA TGTGCCAGCAGTGCTGACGGACTCTATGGCTACACCTTC. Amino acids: CASSADGLYGYTF.

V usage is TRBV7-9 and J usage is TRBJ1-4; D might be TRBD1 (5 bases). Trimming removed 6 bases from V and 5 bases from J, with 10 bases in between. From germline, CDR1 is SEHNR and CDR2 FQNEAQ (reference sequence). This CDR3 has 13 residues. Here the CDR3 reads CASRLGQNEKLFF. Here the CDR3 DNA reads TGTGCCAGCAGGTTGGGGCAGAATGAAAAACTGTTTTTT.

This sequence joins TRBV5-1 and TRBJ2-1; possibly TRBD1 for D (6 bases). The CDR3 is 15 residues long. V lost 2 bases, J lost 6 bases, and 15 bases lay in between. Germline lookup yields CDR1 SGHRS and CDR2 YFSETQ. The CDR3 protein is CASSFTDQGGNEQFF. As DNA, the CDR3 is TGCGCCAGCAGCTTTACGGACCAAGGGGGCAATGAGCAGTTCTTC.

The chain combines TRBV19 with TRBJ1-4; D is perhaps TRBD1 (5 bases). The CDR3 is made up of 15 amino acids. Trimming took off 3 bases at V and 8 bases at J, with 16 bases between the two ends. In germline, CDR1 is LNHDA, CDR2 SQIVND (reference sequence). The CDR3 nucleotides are TGTGCCAGTAGTATTTCCAGGGTTGTATCGGAAAAACTGTTTTTT. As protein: CASSISRVVSEKLFF.

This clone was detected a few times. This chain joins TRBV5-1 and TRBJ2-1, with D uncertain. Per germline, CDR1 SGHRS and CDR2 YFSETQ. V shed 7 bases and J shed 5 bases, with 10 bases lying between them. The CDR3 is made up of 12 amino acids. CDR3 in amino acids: CASRYTDNEQFF. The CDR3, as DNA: TGCGCCAGCCGATATACAGACAATGAGCAGTTCTTC.

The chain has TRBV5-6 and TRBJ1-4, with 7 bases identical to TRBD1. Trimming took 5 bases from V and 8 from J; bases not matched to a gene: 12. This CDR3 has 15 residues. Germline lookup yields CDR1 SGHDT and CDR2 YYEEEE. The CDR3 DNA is TGTGCCAGCAGACGGCGACAGGGAGGTGACGAAAAACTGTTTTTT. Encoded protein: CASRRRQGGDEKLFF. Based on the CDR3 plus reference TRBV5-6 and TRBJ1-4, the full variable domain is DAGVTQSPTHLIKTRGQQVTLRCSPKSGHDTVSWYQQALGQGPQFIFQYYEEEERQRGNFPDRFSGHQFPNYSSELNVNALLLGDSALYLCASRRRQGGDEKLFFGSGTQLSVL.

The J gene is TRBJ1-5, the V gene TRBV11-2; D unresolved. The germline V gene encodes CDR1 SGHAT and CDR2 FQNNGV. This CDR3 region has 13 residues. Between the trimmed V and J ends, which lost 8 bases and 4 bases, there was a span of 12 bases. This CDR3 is CASAVRDNQPQHF. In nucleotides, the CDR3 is TGTGCCAGCGCCGTACGGGATAATCAGCCCCAGCATTTT.